This T cell receptor (beta chain) came from a study of T-cell reconstitution after alpha-beta-depleted transplantation in children. Study-level points and caveats: High day-60 TCRbeta diversity in some patients came from surviving recipient T cells and thymic progenitors. There were reportedly several hundred expanded graft clones from which alpha-beta T cells came about two months after transplant. The main origin of T-cell counts and diversity one year after transplant was newly produced T cells.

Unique molecular identifiers featured in how the TCRbeta library was prepared. TCRdb reprocessed the PCR reads with MiXCR, giving one entry per CDR3 protein. The table lists 450,000 to 550,000 distinct CDR3 sequences, about 10% of them singletons. The CDR3 is made up of 15 amino acids. V lost 3 bases, J lost 4 bases, and 15 bases lay in between. CDR1 is SGHTA, CDR2 FQGNSA, per germline. This clonotype turned up a few times. As yet, its antigen is unknown. The chain has TRBV7-2 and TRBJ1-2; D unclear. Sequences were derived from PBMCs, mostly from graft donor cells, sampled 180 days after TCRalphabeta/CD19-depleted stem cell transplant. The sequence was collected from a female patient aged 2 to 10 who had a stem cell transplant for aplastic anemia, so the T cells may come from the graft donor. This CDR3 is CASSLEAGPPYGYTF. CDR3 bases: TGTGCCAGCAGCTTGGAGGCGGGCCCTCCCTATGGCTACACCTTC.